The 21 T cell receptor beta chains below come from one sample, sequenced in a study of human T cells and chemical hapten exposure. Specified time point: healthy volunteer bleed at 6 weeks. Extraction yielded total RNA from whole blood (unfractionated). TCRdb re-analysed the RACE reads in MiXCR, keeping a single row per CDR3 protein. This table holds 35,000 to 50,000 distinct CDR3 sequences, roughly 3.5% found once. Sequenced sample: whole blood. The receptors were sampled from a human donor in good health. Some clones in this sample may be carry-over from other donors' samples.

This clonotype has at least ten counts. The gene calls are TRBV10-2 and TRBJ1-1; D is perhaps TRBD1 (5 bases). Germline V lookup: CDR1 WSHSY, CDR2 SAAADI. The CDR3 has 14 residues. V lost 0 bases to trimming and J lost 4 bases, with 9 bases between them. The CDR3 here is CASSESAGGTEAFF. CDR3 bases: TGCGCCAGCAGTGAGTCGGCCGGGGGCACTGAAGCTTTCTTT.

The rearrangement joins TRBV19 to TRBJ1-5; no firm D call. V shed 6 bases and J shed 1 base, with 7 bases lying between them. There are 13 residues in the CDR3. Germline V CDR1 and CDR2: LNHDA, SQIVND (reference sequence). In DNA, the CDR3 is TGTGCCAGTAGCGACACAAGCAATCAGCCCCAGCATTTT. Translation: CASSDTSNQPQHF.

There are many counts of this clonotype. The chain joins TRBV5-4 to TRBJ2-5; D possibly corresponds to TRBD2 (5 bases). The CDR3 runs 14 residues. V was trimmed by 3 bases and J by 5 bases, leaving 14 bases between them. The germline CDR1 and CDR2 sequences are SGHNT and YYREEE (reference sequence). CDR3 amino acids: CASSSAKRGETQYF. CDR3 bases: TGTGCCAGCAGCTCCGCCAAACGAGGGGAGACCCAGTACTTC.

In its sample, this clonotype was seen a few times. V gene TRBV30 combines with J gene TRBJ1-1, with 7 bases lining up with TRBD1. The CDR3 has 16 amino acids. Germline CDR1 reads GTSNPN; CDR2 reads SVGIG (reference sequence). V gave up 7 bases and J gave up 0 bases; unmatched junction bases: 14. The CDR3 nucleotides are TGTGCCTCTTCGACAGGGATTCTTTCCATGAACACTGAAGCTTTCTTT. This encodes CASSTGILSMNTEAFF.

This clonotype was seen repeatedly, ten times or more. The gene calls are TRBV5-4 and TRBJ2-6; 11 bases are shared with TRBD2. The CDR3 covers 16 residues. From germline, CDR1 is SGHNT and CDR2 YYREEE (reference sequence). The V segment lost 5 bases and the J segment 3 bases; nucleotides outside the gene matches: 4. The CDR3 sequence: CASRGTSGGGANVLTF. In DNA form, the CDR3 reads TGTGCCAGCAGGGGGACTAGCGGTGGTGGGGCCAACGTCCTGACTTTC. Complete variable domain (other parts from reference TRBV5-4 and TRBJ2-6): ETGVTQSPTHLIKTRGQQVTLRCSSQSGHNTVSWYQQALGQGPQFIFQYYREEENGRGNFPPRFSGLQFPNYSSELNVNALELDDSALYLCASRGTSGGGANVLTFGAGSRLTVL.

The table lists this clonotype with a few counts. The V and J genes are TRBV6-5 and TRBJ1-2; 7 bases align to TRBD1. This CDR3 comprises 13 residues. With V trimmed by 6 bases and J by 5 bases, 6 bases remained unmatched. In germline, CDR1 is MNHEY, CDR2 SVGAGI. CDR3 bases: TGTGCCAGCAGCACGGGACAGTGGTATGGCTACACCTTC. It translates to CASSTGQWYGYTF.

This clonotype was observed many times. The chain joins TRBV5-1 to TRBJ2-3, with 16 bases aligning to TRBD2. CDR3 length equals 16 residues. Germline-derived CDR1 and CDR2 are SGHRS and YFSETQ. V dropped 3 bases and J dropped 3; count of bases not matched to a gene: 1. The CDR3, as DNA: TGCGCCAGCAGCTCGGGACTAGCGGGAGGGACAGATACGCAGTATTTT. Protein sequence: CASSSGLAGGTDTQYF.

This clonotype was recorded a few times. The chain recombines TRBV7-3 with TRBJ2-5, with D maybe TRBD2 (6 bases). The CDR3 has 14 amino acids. V was shortened by 2 bases and J by 1 base, with 8 bases between the two germline ends. Germline lookup yields CDR1 SGHTA and CDR2 FQGTGA. CDR3 nucleotide sequence: TGTGCCAGCAGCTTAGCGGGACCCCAAGAGACCCAGTACTTC. Its protein is CASSLAGPQETQYF.

This clonotype was seen many times. The V call is TRBV6-5, the J call TRBJ2-7; 8 nucleotides agree with TRBD1. There are 15 residues in the CDR3. Germline loops: CDR1 MNHEY, CDR2 SVGAGI. V lost 6 bases to trimming and J lost 2 bases; unmatched junction nucleotides: 9. The CDR3 reads CASRRGQVDPYEQYF. The CDR3, as DNA: TGTGCCAGCAGACGGGGACAGGTAGACCCCTACGAGCAGTACTTC.

This clonotype occurred many times. V is TRBV24-1 and J is TRBJ2-1; no clear D. CDR3 length equals 12 residues. Germline assignment: CDR1 KGHDR and CDR2 SFDVKD. Trimming cost V 0 bases and J 15 bases, with 11 bases left between them. The CDR3 sequence: CATSDLGPESFF. Written as DNA, the CDR3 is TGTGCCACCAGTGATTTGGGACCCGAGTCGTTCTTC.

This clonotype occurred many times. The chain couples TRBV28 to TRBJ1-2; no clear D gene. Per germline, CDR1 MDHEN and CDR2 SYDVKM. The germline V and J ends were trimmed by 3 bases and 4 bases, with 6 bases remaining between them. The CDR3 extends over 12 amino acids. In nucleotides, the CDR3 is TGTGCCAGCAGTTTCAGCTCCTATGGCTACACCTTC. Protein product: CASSFSSYGYTF.

This clonotype has a handful of counts. V and J are TRBV5-1 and TRBJ2-6; 7 nucleotides line up with TRBD1. CDR3 length: 17 amino acids. Trimming took 2 bases from V and 2 from J; bases not matched to a gene: 7. Germline-derived CDR1 and CDR2 are SGHRS and YFSETQ. CDR3 in amino acids: CASSLGSGGPGANVLTF. CDR3 DNA: TGCGCCAGCAGCTTAGGGTCAGGGGGTCCTGGGGCCAACGTCCTGACTTTC.

This clonotype was observed at least ten times. The gene calls are TRBV20-1 and TRBJ2-7, with TRBD2 matching over 11 bases. The CDR3 has 14 amino acids. J gave up 5 bases and V 4 bases, and 7 bases lay outside the gene matches. CDR1 is DFQATT, CDR2 SNEGSKA, per germline (reference sequence). As DNA, the CDR3 is TGCAGTGCTAATTATATAGCGGGAGGGGACGAGCAGTACTTC. The encoded protein is CSANYIAGGDEQYF.

This clonotype was seen more than once but under ten times. This chain links TRBV20-1 with TRBJ2-7; 7 bases are a match to TRBD2. There are 14 residues in the CDR3. Trimming at V came to 3 bases and at J to 2 bases, leaving 7 bases not matched to a gene. The germline CDR1 and CDR2 sequences are DFQATT and SNEGSKA (reference sequence). DNA of the CDR3: TGCAGTGCTAGTTTAAGCGGGACGGCCTACGAGCAGTACTTC. Translated: CSASLSGTAYEQYF.

This clonotype has at least ten counts. V usage is TRBV28 and J usage is TRBJ2-7; TRBD1 matches at 7 bases. The CDR3 contains 13 residues. Germline V gives CDR1 MDHEN, CDR2 SYDVKM. After removal of 8 bases from V and 1 base from J, the junction contained 5 bases not matched to a gene. CDR3 in amino acids: CASRLDRSYEQYF. The CDR3 DNA sequence: TGTGCCAGCCGGCTGGACAGGTCCTACGAGCAGTACTTC. Complete variable domain (other parts from reference TRBV28 and TRBJ2-7): DVKVTQSSRYLVKRTGEKVFLECVQDMDHENMFWYRQDPGLGLRLIYFSYDVKMKEKGDIPEGYSVSREKKERFSLILESASTNQTSMYLCASRLDRSYEQYFGPGTRLTVT.

At least ten counts were recorded for this clonotype. The chain joins TRBV10-3 to TRBJ1-1; no definite D call. Germline values: CDR1 ENHRY, CDR2 SYGVKD. V shed 1 base and J shed 4 bases, with 7 bases lying between them. This CDR3 is 13 amino acids long. The CDR3 reads CAISEYLSTEAFF. The DNA for the CDR3 is TGTGCCATCAGTGAGTATCTGAGCACTGAAGCTTTCTTT.

This clonotype has only a few counts. The CDR3 sequence: CATSRDSTLTNEKLFF. CDR3 DNA: TGTGCCACCAGCAGAGACTCGACCCTAACTAATGAAAAACTGTTTTTT. The rearrangement links TRBV15 to TRBJ1-4; D gene unclear. This CDR3 has 16 residues. Trimming took 0 bases from V and 1 from J, leaving 9 bases between them. Germline CDR1 reads LNHNV; CDR2 reads YYDKDF (reference sequence).

This clonotype was observed many times. The rearrangement joins TRBV6-6 to TRBJ2-7; D tentatively reads TRBD1 or TRBD2 (5 bases each). The CDR3 is made up of 15 amino acids. The V end lost 1 base, the J end lost 0 bases, and 10 bases lay between the germline ends. Germline values: CDR1 MNHNY, CDR2 SVGAGI (reference sequence). The DNA of the CDR3 is TGTGCCAGCAGTTACTGGTCGGGGCTCTCCTACGAGCAGTACTTC. Translation gives CASSYWSGLSYEQYF.

Only a few counts were recorded for this clonotype. This sequence joins TRBV19 and TRBJ2-2; TRBD2 might be the D (6 bases). CDR3 length equals 12 residues. The germline gives CDR1 LNHDA, CDR2 SQIVND (reference sequence). V lost 5 bases and J 6 bases, leaving 7 bases between the germline ends. The CDR3 DNA reads TGTGCCAGTAGTCCGGGGGCCGGGGAGCTGTTTTTT. Translation gives CASSPGAGELFF.

This clonotype was recorded at least ten times. This chain uses TRBV24-1 with TRBJ2-1, with 10 positions matching TRBD2. The CDR3 consists of 15 residues. Germline trimming cut 10 bases from V and 7 bases from J; bases unmatched to any gene: 12. Germline loops: CDR1 KGHDR, CDR2 SFDVKD. The DNA for the CDR3 is TGTGCCACTGGGCGGGGGACTAGCGTTTCGAATGAGCAGTTCTTC. Its protein is CATGRGTSVSNEQFF.

This clonotype was seen a few times. The V and J genes are TRBV27 and TRBJ1-5; the D gene is possibly TRBD1 (5 bases). This CDR3 comprises 14 residues. The germline V and J ends were trimmed by 6 bases and 0 bases, with 9 bases remaining between them. CDR1 is MNHEY, CDR2 SMNVEV, per germline (reference sequence). CDR3: CASRFGGSNQPQHF. In nucleotides, the CDR3 is TGTGCCAGCAGGTTCGGGGGTAGCAATCAGCCCCAGCATTTT.